This TCR beta chain was sequenced in a study of shared clonotypes between healthy human individuals. Germline CDR1 is MDHEN and CDR2 is SYDVKM. With V trimmed by 5 bases and J by 2 bases, 8 bases remained unmatched. The CDR3 is 17 amino acids. This table comes from immunoSEQ multiplex PCR, and its TCRdb copy is limited to in-frame clones, with some not included. The sample has roughly 1,000,000 clones, about 80% seen once; the top ten hold 0.5% to 0.6%. The chain is built from TRBV28 and TRBJ1-5, with 11 nucleotides matching TRBD1. This TCR derives from a man between 18 and 29 years old in good health. Some clones in this sample may be carry-over from other donors' samples. Sequenced input: memory CD4+ T cells from PBMCs. As for subset: CD45RA-negative fraction. The CDR3 reads CASSPIGTGGGNQPQHF. The CDR3 coding sequence is TGTGCCAGCAGTCCAATCGGGACAGGGGGTGGCAATCAGCCCCAGCATTTT.